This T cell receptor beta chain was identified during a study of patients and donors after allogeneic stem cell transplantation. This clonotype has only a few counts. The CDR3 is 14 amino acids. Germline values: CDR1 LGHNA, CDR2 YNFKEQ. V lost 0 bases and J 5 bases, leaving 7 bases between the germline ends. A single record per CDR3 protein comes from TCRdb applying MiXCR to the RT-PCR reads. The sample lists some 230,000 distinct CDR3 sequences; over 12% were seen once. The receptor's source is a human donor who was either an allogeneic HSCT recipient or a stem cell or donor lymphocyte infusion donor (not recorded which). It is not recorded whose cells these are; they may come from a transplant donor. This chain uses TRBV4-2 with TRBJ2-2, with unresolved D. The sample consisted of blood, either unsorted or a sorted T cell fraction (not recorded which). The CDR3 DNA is TGTGCCAGCAGCCAAGAATCGTCTACCGGGGAGCTGTTTTTT. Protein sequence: CASSQESSTGELFF.